Here is one T cell receptor beta chain with its context. The target antigen is unknown. The data derive from a study of cytomegalovirus exposure and HLA in healthy donors. Findings and caveats of the study: Later analysis identified a missense DCLRE1C variant that was linked to TCR beta V- and J-gene trimming. What TCR beta sequences reportedly achieved was accurate prediction of HLA-A and HLA-B alleles in most subjects. Among TCR beta chains of equal frequency, HLA-associated ones were more clonally expanded in a later analysis. A few chains linked to CMV were shown in vitro to be specific for CMV antigens.

This CDR3 region has 16 residues. The germline V and J ends were trimmed by 4 bases and 8 bases, with 21 bases remaining between them. Germline assignment: CDR1 SGHTA and CDR2 FQGNSA. The PCR ran on 60 Vbeta and 13 Jbeta primers. Assay used: immunoSEQ multiplex PCR; TCRdb lists only in-frame clones, some missing. The sample yields around 190,000 clones, around three quarters seen once. The chain links TRBV7-2 to TRBJ2-1; a weak D match, TRBD1 (6 bases). The specimen was PBMCs. The sequence came from a woman aged 30 to 39 in good health and CMV-seropositive. The CDR3 sequence is CASSSNRDTFKDEQFF. The CDR3 DNA is TGTGCCAGCAGCTCAAACCGGGACACTTTCAAGGATGAGCAGTTCTTC.